Presented here are 24 T cell receptor beta chains from one specimen sequenced in a study of cytomegalovirus exposure and HLA in healthy donors. Using immunoSEQ multiplex PCR, the repertoire was profiled, and TCRdb retains in-frame clones only, with some absent. The sample shows some 250,000 clones, around 85% of them seen only once. Sequenced input: PBMCs. Receptor source: a woman younger than 45 in good health and CMV-seropositive.

The chain recombines TRBV5-5 with TRBJ2-7, with TRBD2 matching over 9 bases. The CDR3 loop spans 15 amino acids. V trimming: 0 bases; J trimming: 2 bases; junction bases outside the gene matches: 3. In germline, CDR1 is SGHKS, CDR2 YYEKEE (reference sequence). DNA for the CDR3: TGTGCCAGCAGCTTGGGACTAGCGGTGACCTACGAGCAGTACTTC. Protein sequence: CASSLGLAVTYEQYF.

The chain has TRBV7-8 and TRBJ2-1; 8 positions agree with TRBD2. With 5 bases clipped from V and 4 bases from J, the junction kept 13 bases outside the gene matches. Germline V gene lookup returns CDR1 SGHVS and CDR2 FQNEAQ. The CDR3 sequence is 17 residues long. CDR3 DNA: TGTGCCAGCAGCCGGGGGGGGAGCGGCATCGGTTACAATGAGCAGTTCTTC. Amino acids: CASSRGGSGIGYNEQFF.

The chain has TRBV18 and TRBJ2-1; 9 bases agree with TRBD1. This CDR3 comprises 14 residues. Trimming cost V 5 bases and J 4 bases; bases outside gene matches: 3. CDR1 is KGHSH and CDR2 is LQKENI in the germline V gene. In DNA, the CDR3 is TGTGCCAGCTCAACAGGGGGCGCGTACAATGAGCAGTTCTTC. Protein product: CASSTGGAYNEQFF.

The V gene is TRBV5-1, the J gene TRBJ2-7; 11 bases align to TRBD2. J gave up 3 bases and V 3 bases, and 5 bases lay outside the gene matches. CDR3 length: 15 amino acids. Looked up from germline, CDR1 is SGHRS and CDR2 is YFSETQ. CDR3 DNA sequence: TGCGCCAGCAGCTGGGGACTAGCGGATGACTACGAGCAGTACTTC. This translates into CASSWGLADDYEQYF. The variable domain in full, with the rest retrieved from reference TRBV5-1 and TRBJ2-7, is KAGVTQTPRYLIKTRGQQVTLSCSPISGHRSVSWYQQTPGQGLQFLFEYFSETQRNKGNFPGRFSGRQFSNSRSEMNVSTLELGDSALYLCASSWGLADDYEQYFGPGTRLTVT.

The rearrangement links TRBV10-3 to TRBJ2-7; TRBD2 might be the D (6 bases). V lost 8 bases and J 3 bases, leaving 14 bases between the germline ends. Per the germline V gene, CDR1 is ENHRY and CDR2 is SYGVKD. The CDR3 has 13 amino acids. The CDR3 DNA sequence: TGTGCCATCGGACGGGAAGCGGGCTACGAGCAGTACTTC. Translating gives CAIGREAGYEQYF.

This chain uses TRBV30 with TRBJ2-5, with D perhaps TRBD2 (6 bases). The CDR3 length is 16 residues. With 2 bases removed from V and 3 bases from J, the gap between germline ends came to 19 bases. Germline V gene data show CDR1 as GTSNPN and CDR2 as SVGIG (reference sequence). The CDR3 nucleotides are TGTGCCTGGAGTACCGGACCCGGGACTCAGAAAGAGACCCAGTACTTC. It codes for CAWSTGPGTQKETQYF.

The chain combines TRBV4-1 with TRBJ2-3; D is perhaps TRBD2 (6 bases). Germline V gives CDR1 MGHRA, CDR2 YSYEKL. The CDR3 covers 14 residues. Trimming removed 3 bases at V and 5 bases at J, with 12 bases between. The CDR3 nucleotides are TGCGCCAGCAGCCACGGGAGCCAAGGAGATACGCAGTATTTT. This translates into CASSHGSQGDTQYF.

V is TRBV11-3 and J is TRBJ2-3, with D possibly being TRBD2 (5 bases). The CDR3 contains 14 residues. V lost 1 base, J lost 2 bases, and 7 bases lay in between. Germline V gene lookup returns CDR1 SGHNT and CDR2 YENEEA. CDR3 DNA: TGTGCCAGCAGCTTAGTAGCGACCACAGATACGCAGTATTTT. It translates to CASSLVATTDTQYF.

The chain recombines TRBV6-4 with TRBJ2-2, with 10 bases fitting TRBD1. J gave up 3 bases and V 2 bases, and 6 bases lay outside the gene matches. Germline loops: CDR1 MRHNA, CDR2 SNTAGT. The CDR3 loop spans 17 amino acids. The CDR3 protein is CASSDTGDRGYTGELFF. CDR3 DNA: TGTGCCAGCAGTGACACGGGGGACAGGGGTTACACCGGGGAGCTGTTTTTT.

The J gene is TRBJ2-1, the V gene TRBV11-2; D remains ambiguous. V lost 3 bases and J lost 2, with 5 bases in between. The CDR3 loop spans 13 amino acids. CDR1 SGHAT and CDR2 FQNNGV come from the germline V gene. Here the CDR3 DNA reads TGTGCCAGCAGCTTCCAGACCTACAATGAGCAGTTCTTC. Amino acids: CASSFQTYNEQFF.

The V gene is TRBV9, the J gene TRBJ1-2; 7 bases fit TRBD1. The V gene end was trimmed by 3 bases and the J gene end by 4 bases; junction bases not matched to a gene: 6. Germline V gene sequence: CDR1 SGDLS, CDR2 YYNGEE. The length of the CDR3 is 14 residues. In DNA, the CDR3 is TGTGCCAGCAGCGCGCACAGGGGACCCTATGGCTACACCTTC. It is translated as CASSAHRGPYGYTF.

This chain joins TRBV13 and TRBJ2-7; no clear D. The ends were cut back, 5 bases at V and 7 bases at J, with 18 bases in the middle. Germline V CDR1 and CDR2: PRHDT, FYEKMQ (reference sequence). The CDR3 is 14 amino acids. CDR3 region: CASSPPSDTVEQYF. CDR3 DNA sequence: TGTGCCAGCAGCCCACCGTCTGACACCGTGGAGCAGTACTTC.

V usage is TRBV6-1 and J usage is TRBJ1-5; 7 bases line up with TRBD1. The germline V gene encodes CDR1 MNHNS and CDR2 SASEGT. CDR3 length: 14 residues. V was clipped by 10 bases and J by 4 bases; unmatched bases: 10. The CDR3 bases are TGTGCCACGTGCACAGGGGTCTTTAATCAGCCCCAGCATTTT. Amino acid sequence: CATCTGVFNQPQHF.

The chain uses TRBV28 and TRBJ2-7, with a weak D call TRBD2 (7 bases). Germline values: CDR1 MDHEN, CDR2 SYDVKM. Trimming took off 3 bases at V and 3 bases at J, with 12 bases between the two ends. The CDR3 loop spans 14 amino acids. The CDR3 sequence is CASSFVGGDYEQYF. CDR3 nucleotides: TGTGCCAGCAGTTTTGTAGGGGGGGACTACGAGCAGTACTTC.

The chain is built from TRBV28 and TRBJ1-5, with a tentative D call TRBD1 (6 bases). CDR1 and CDR2 (germline): MDHEN, SYDVKM. With 5 bases removed from V and 3 bases from J, the gap between germline ends came to 17 bases. The CDR3 sequence is 16 residues long. DNA for the CDR3: TGTGCCAGCAGTCCCCCGGGGGGGGGACACAATCAGCCCCAGCATTTT. Amino acid sequence: CASSPPGGGHNQPQHF. The full variable domain, in which reference TRBV28 and TRBJ1-5 provide the parts outside the CDR3, is DVKVTQSSRYLVKRTGEKVFLECVQDMDHENMFWYRQDPGLGLRLIYFSYDVKMKEKGDIPEGYSVSREKKERFSLILESASTNQTSMYLCASSPPGGGHNQPQHFGDGTRLSIL.

The chain is built from TRBV18 and TRBJ2-7; 10 positions match TRBD1. The CDR3 extends over 15 amino acids. V shed 6 bases and J 2 bases; nucleotides not matched to a gene: 7. The germline V gene has CDR1 KGHSH and CDR2 LQKENI. For the CDR3, the DNA is TGTGCCAGCTCGAAGACAGGGGGCAGTACCTACGAGCAGTACTTC. As protein: CASSKTGGSTYEQYF.

The V and J genes are TRBV5-1 and TRBJ1-1; 8 nucleotides line up with TRBD1. The CDR3 extends over 16 amino acids. J lost 1 base, V lost 0 bases, and 5 bases had no gene match. Germline V gene sequence: CDR1 SGHRS, CDR2 YFSETQ. CDR3 sequence (DNA): TGCGCCAGCAGCTTGGGGGCAGGGGGCAGGAACACTGAAGCTTTCTTT. It yields the protein CASSLGAGGRNTEAFF.

The chain couples TRBV28 to TRBJ2-1; the D is unclear. The germline V gene encodes CDR1 MDHEN and CDR2 SYDVKM. The V end lost 3 bases, the J end lost 6 bases, and 9 bases lay between the germline ends. CDR3 length equals 13 residues. CDR3 DNA sequence: TGTGCCAGCAGTTTCCCTAGACCCAATGAGCAGTTCTTC. It specifies CASSFPRPNEQFF.

This clone was recorded once. V is TRBV2 and J is TRBJ1-5, with 7 bases identical to TRBD1. Unmatched junction bases numbered 6, after V lost 7 bases and J lost 9 bases. Germline V gene data show CDR1 as SNHLY and CDR2 as FYNNEI. The CDR3 length is 12 residues. The DNA of the CDR3 is TGTGCCAGCACCTCTACAGGGGCGCCCCAGCATTTT. Its translation is CASTSTGAPQHF.

J is TRBJ2-1 and V is TRBV7-2, with 9 nucleotides matching TRBD2. Losses at the gene ends were 5 bases for V and 2 bases for J; bases not matched to a gene: 7. Germline CDR1 and CDR2: SGHTA and FQGNSA. CDR3 length equals 16 residues. The CDR3 DNA sequence: TGTGCCAGCAGCCAGGGACTAGCTAGCCCCTACAATGAGCAGTTCTTC. Residues: CASSQGLASPYNEQFF.

The genes are TRBV18 and TRBJ1-1, with D perhaps matching TRBD1 (6 bases). Germline values: CDR1 KGHSH, CDR2 LQKENI. The germline V and J ends were trimmed by 5 bases and 6 bases, with 16 bases remaining between them. The CDR3 totals 14 residues. The chain's CDR3 is CASSKQGGSSEAFF. The CDR3 region has the DNA TGTGCCAGCTCAAAACAGGGCGGCAGCTCTGAAGCTTTCTTT. Full variable domain (remainder filled in from reference TRBV18 and TRBJ1-1): NAGVMQNPRHLVRRRGQEARLRCSPMKGHSHVYWYRQLPEEGLKFMVYLQKENIIDESGMPKERFSAEFPKEGPSILRIQQVVRGDSAAYFCASSKQGGSSEAFFGQGTRLTVV.

The chain is built from TRBV2 and TRBJ1-4; D unclear. The CDR3 is 13 residues long. CDR1 and CDR2 (germline): SNHLY, FYNNEI. V lost 7 bases to trimming and J lost 5 bases, with 11 bases between them. CDR3 sequence reads: CASNLQLNEKLFF. The CDR3 DNA is TGTGCCAGCAACTTACAGCTGAATGAAAAACTGTTTTTT. The entire variable domain, with the rest obtained from reference TRBV2 and TRBJ1-4, is as follows: EPEVTQTPSHQVTQMGQEVILRCVPISNHLYFYWYRQILGQKVEFLVSFYNNEISEKSEIFDDQFSVERPDGSNFTLKIRSTKLEDSAMYFCASNLQLNEKLFFGSGTQLSVL.

CDR3 loop: CASSSRRDRGRGETQYF. The CDR3 nucleotides are TGTGCCAGCAGTTCTAGGAGGGACAGGGGGCGCGGAGAGACCCAGTACTTC. V is TRBV28 and J is TRBJ2-5; 12 bases are a match to TRBD1. There are 17 residues in the CDR3. With V trimmed by 4 bases and J by 4 bases, 10 bases remained unmatched. Germline CDR1 and CDR2: MDHEN and SYDVKM.

The chain joins TRBV18 to TRBJ1-3; D not certain. V lost 2 bases to trimming and J lost 4 bases, with 12 bases between them. CDR1 and CDR2 (germline): KGHSH, LQKENI. CDR3 length: 15 amino acids. CDR3 loop: CASSPDTTGGNTIYF. The CDR3 DNA is TGTGCCAGCTCACCAGATACGACGGGAGGAAACACCATATATTTT.